The 29 T cell receptor beta chains listed next were all sequenced from one sample in a study of cytomegalovirus exposure and HLA in healthy donors. Primers for the PCR totalled 60 Vbeta and 13 Jbeta. Profiled with immunoSEQ multiplex PCR; TCRdb holds only in-frame clones, not every one. Among approximately 75,000 clones listed, roughly 75% were seen once. Material: PBMCs. The source of these receptors is a male donor in good health and CMV-seronegative.

The rearrangement links TRBV28 to TRBJ2-2, with D possibly matching TRBD1 (6 bases). V lost 3 bases to trimming and J lost 7 bases, with 18 bases between them. CDR3 size: 16 residues. Germline CDR1 is MDHEN and CDR2 is SYDVKM. In nucleotides, the CDR3 is TGTGCCAGCAGTTTCCTGGGGGCAGGGGCGGGCGGGGAGCTGTTTTTT. Amino acids: CASSFLGAGAGGELFF.

The rearrangement links TRBV11-3 to TRBJ2-5, with D possibly TRBD2 on 5 matching bases. The length of the CDR3 is 14 residues. Germline loops: CDR1 SGHNT, CDR2 YENEEA. The V and J ends lost 4 bases and 2 bases respectively, with 11 bases between them. Here the CDR3 reads CASSSDGIQETQYF. The DNA for the CDR3 is TGTGCCAGCAGCTCTGACGGGATTCAAGAGACCCAGTACTTC.

The chain is built from TRBV27 and TRBJ1-1; the D is unclear. V lost 4 bases and J 0 bases, leaving 21 bases between the germline ends. The CDR3 is made up of 18 amino acids. Germline V gene sequence: CDR1 MNHEY, CDR2 SMNVEV (reference sequence). The CDR3 spells CASSSLLGSLNVNTEAFF. CDR3 sequence (DNA): TGTGCCAGCAGTTCTCTATTAGGGAGCCTGAACGTGAACACTGAAGCTTTCTTT.

V and J are TRBV9 and TRBJ2-7; D call uncertain. V was clipped by 4 bases and J by 2 bases, with 19 bases between them. Germline CDR1 and CDR2: SGDLS and YYNGEE. The CDR3 sequence is 16 residues long. CDR3 region: CASSRGIDGDPYEQYF. The DNA for the CDR3 is TGTGCCAGCAGCCGCGGAATTGACGGCGACCCCTACGAGCAGTACTTC.

The V gene is TRBV19, the J gene TRBJ1-1; TRBD1 might be the D (5 bases). The CDR3 length is 14 residues. CDR1 and CDR2 from the germline V gene are LNHDA and SQIVND (reference sequence). The V and J ends lost 6 bases and 1 base respectively, with 12 bases between them. CDR3 DNA sequence: TGTGCCAGTAGCAAAGGGGTGGGGAACACTGAAGCTTTCTTT. Protein product: CASSKGVGNTEAFF.

This chain links TRBV11-2 with TRBJ1-5, with TRBD1 identical over 9 bases. V gave up 5 bases and J gave up 5 bases; unmatched junction bases: 7. This CDR3 comprises 15 residues. Per the germline V gene, CDR1 is SGHAT and CDR2 is FQNNGV. DNA for the CDR3: TGTGCCAGCAGCGCAGGACAGGGGACTTATCAGCCCCAGCATTTT. The encoded protein is CASSAGQGTYQPQHF.

The table lists this clone with a few counts. The rearrangement links TRBV14 to TRBJ2-7; D is possibly TRBD2 (6 bases). V was trimmed by 4 bases and J by 2 bases, leaving 18 bases between them. The CDR3 spans 16 residues. CDR1 is SGHDN and CDR2 is FVKESK in the germline V gene. The CDR3 reads CASSRVGGIQTYEQYF. As DNA, the CDR3 is TGTGCCAGCAGCCGGGTCGGGGGTATCCAGACCTACGAGCAGTACTTC.

This sequence joins TRBV6-5 and TRBJ2-7; TRBD2 matches at 11 bases. Trimming at V came to 3 bases and at J to 6 bases, leaving 1 base not matched to a gene. CDR1 MNHEY and CDR2 SVGAGI come from the germline V gene. The CDR3 spans 13 residues. CDR3 region: CASSYTSGGEQYF. The CDR3 nucleotides read TGTGCCAGCAGTTATACTAGCGGGGGCGAGCAGTACTTC.

The J gene is TRBJ2-3, the V gene TRBV5-4, with D possibly matching TRBD2 (6 bases). This CDR3 spans 15 amino acids. Trimming stripped 5 bases from V and 1 base from J, with 14 bases between. Germline V lookup: CDR1 SGHNT, CDR2 YYREEE (reference sequence). Here the CDR3 reads CASSRDGGGTDTQYF. The DNA of the CDR3 is TGTGCCAGCAGTCGGGACGGGGGAGGCACAGATACGCAGTATTTT.

The chain links TRBV27 to TRBJ1-2; the match to TRBD1 covers 7 bases. The ends lost 5 bases at V and 8 bases at J; junction bases unmatched: 11. There are 14 residues in the CDR3. Germline V CDR1 and CDR2: MNHEY, SMNVEV (reference sequence). The CDR3 bases are TGTGCCAGCAGTCCCCAGGGACAGCGTAGCGGCTACACCTTC. Protein: CASSPQGQRSGYTF.

The sample holds a few counts of this clone. The rearrangement uses TRBV19 and TRBJ2-7; 9 nucleotides line up with TRBD1. V dropped 5 bases and J dropped 1; count of bases not matched to a gene: 6. Germline values: CDR1 LNHDA, CDR2 SQIVND (reference sequence). This CDR3 has 15 residues. CDR3 bases: TGTGCCAGTAGTGTCCGGGACAGGGTTTCCTACGAGCAGTACTTC. Encoded protein: CASSVRDRVSYEQYF.

Of note for this clone: This CDR3 is also generated by other DNA sequences in the sample. The chain links TRBV28 to TRBJ1-2, with D perhaps TRBD1 (6 bases). The CDR3 contains 13 residues. Germline values: CDR1 MDHEN, CDR2 SYDVKM. V lost 9 bases and J 4 bases, leaving 15 bases between the germline ends. The CDR3 loop is CASTPGQSYGYTF. As DNA, the CDR3 is TGTGCCAGTACCCCGGGACAAAGCTATGGCTACACCTTC.

The chain is built from TRBV11-2 and TRBJ1-2; D call uncertain. Trimming took off 2 bases at V and 4 bases at J, with 8 bases between the two ends. The CDR3 contains 13 residues. Germline CDR1 and CDR2: SGHAT and FQNNGV. CDR3 DNA sequence: TGTGCCAGCAGCTTAAGCGGGGTCTATGGCTACACCTTC. Translated, it gives CASSLSGVYGYTF.

In its sample, this clone was seen a few times. The chain recombines TRBV7-2 with TRBJ2-3, with D possibly matching TRBD2 (6 bases). The V gene lost 1 base and the J gene lost 13 bases, with 18 bases spanning the gap. The CDR3 runs to 14 residues. CDR1 and CDR2 (germline): SGHTA, FQGNSA. CDR3 in DNA: TGTGCCAGCAGCTTAGATACCGGGACTCACCACAAGTATTTT. It yields the protein CASSLDTGTHHKYF.

The rearrangement joins TRBV7-2 to TRBJ1-1; TRBD1 matches at 7 bases. The V and J ends lost 4 bases and 6 bases, in that order; junction bases with no gene match: 8. Germline V gene data show CDR1 as SGHTA and CDR2 as FQGNSA. This CDR3 region has 14 residues. The CDR3 protein is CASSSWGTGAEAFF. CDR3 DNA sequence: TGTGCCAGCAGCTCCTGGGGAACAGGGGCTGAAGCTTTCTTT.

The J gene is TRBJ2-3, the V gene TRBV29-1; TRBD2 matches 7 bases. The CDR3 is 14 amino acids. After removal of 2 bases from V and 6 bases from J, the junction contained 8 bases not matched to a gene. Germline V CDR1 and CDR2: SQVTM, ANQGSEA. As DNA, the CDR3 is TGCAGCGTTGAATGGCCAGCGGGGTCGGATACGCAGTATTTT. Its protein is CSVEWPAGSDTQYF.

This clone was found once. V is TRBV5-6 and J is TRBJ2-1; 9 nucleotides agree with TRBD1. CDR1 is SGHDT and CDR2 is YYEEEE in the germline V gene. This CDR3 is 14 amino acids long. Trimming cost V 4 bases and J 8 bases; bases outside gene matches: 7. The CDR3 bases are TGTGCCAGCAGCCGGGGGACAGGGTCCCATGAGCAGTTCTTC. Its protein is CASSRGTGSHEQFF.

The chain couples TRBV6-6 to TRBJ2-7; weak D call: TRBD1 (5 bases). There are 13 residues in the CDR3. Germline V gene lookup returns CDR1 MNHNY and CDR2 SVGAGI (reference sequence). The V gene lost 8 bases and the J gene lost 3 bases, with 14 bases spanning the gap. CDR3 protein: CASVDQGGYEQYF. The CDR3 DNA reads TGTGCCAGCGTTGATCAGGGTGGCTACGAGCAGTACTTC.

The rearrangement uses TRBV15 and TRBJ2-7, with 11 nucleotides matching TRBD2. The V segment lost 3 bases and the J segment 5 bases; nucleotides outside the gene matches: 9. Germline V lookup: CDR1 LNHNV, CDR2 YYDKDF (reference sequence). The CDR3 length is 16 residues. Here the CDR3 reads CATSSGTSGMRNEQYF. The CDR3 bases are TGTGCCACCAGCAGCGGGACTAGCGGTATGAGGAACGAGCAGTACTTC.

V gene TRBV5-5 combines with J gene TRBJ1-4; D gene unclear. The V gene's germline CDR1 is SGHKS and CDR2 YYEKEE (reference sequence). Trimming removed 1 base at V and 6 bases at J, with 10 bases between. This CDR3 spans 14 amino acids. CDR3: CASSLQGRDEKLFF. The DNA for the CDR3 is TGTGCCAGCAGCTTGCAAGGGAGAGATGAAAAACTGTTTTTT.

The rearrangement uses TRBV9 and TRBJ2-3; D gene unclear. The CDR3 is 14 amino acids. The ends were cut back, 0 bases at V and 6 bases at J, with 11 bases in the middle. In germline, CDR1 is SGDLS, CDR2 YYNGEE. CDR3 protein: CASSVGAPSDTQYF. The DNA of the CDR3 is TGTGCCAGCAGCGTAGGGGCACCCTCGGATACGCAGTATTTT.

This clone has only one observation. The V call is TRBV5-4, the J call TRBJ1-1, with no clear D. Per germline, CDR1 SGHNT and CDR2 YYREEE (reference sequence). This CDR3 has 13 amino acids. The V and J ends lost 2 bases and 0 bases respectively, with 5 bases between them. CDR3 residues: CASSFDLNTEAFF. As DNA, the CDR3 is TGTGCCAGCAGCTTTGACTTGAACACTGAAGCTTTCTTT.

The V call is TRBV4-2, the J call TRBJ2-1; D is perhaps TRBD2 (5 bases). V lost 4 bases, J lost 5 bases, and 15 bases lay in between. Germline-derived CDR1 and CDR2 are LGHNA and YNFKEQ. The CDR3 loop spans 15 amino acids. The CDR3 nucleotides are TGTGCCAGCAGCCCTTCGTCGAGGGAGCACAATGAGCAGTTCTTC. Its protein is CASSPSSREHNEQFF.

This chain joins TRBV12-2 and TRBJ1-6; TRBD1 is the table's D call, not checked against the DNA. TRBV12-2 is shown as a pseudogene. This CDR3 comprises 13 residues. DNA of the CDR3: TGTGCAAGTCGCTCCGAAGACAGATCACCCCTCCACTTT. As protein: CASRSEDRSPLHF.

This sequence joins TRBV10-3 and TRBJ1-3; 9 bases map to TRBD1. The CDR3 has 14 residues. The germline CDR1 and CDR2 sequences are ENHRY and SYGVKD. The junction had 5 bases not matched to a gene; V was cut back by 10 bases and J by 1 base. CDR3 DNA: TGTGCCACCAGACAGGGGGATTCTGGAAACACCATATATTTT. As protein: CATRQGDSGNTIYF.

Comments on this clone: At one boundary the junction diverges from the germline segment, which might be a read error. The chain recombines TRBV7-9 with TRBJ1-5; D is undetermined. CDR1 and CDR2 (germline): SEHNR, FQNEAQ (reference sequence). The CDR3 covers 14 residues. In DNA form, the CDR3 reads TGTGCCAGCAGCTTAGGGGAGGGCAATCAGCCCCAGAATTTT. Translation gives CASSLGEGNQPQNF.

This clone was detected only a few times. The chain links TRBV25-1 to TRBJ2-5; 10 bases are shared with TRBD2. V lost 1 base, J lost 1 base, and 3 bases stayed unmatched. The CDR3 contains 16 residues. The germline gives CDR1 MGHDK, CDR2 SYGVNS. In DNA form, the CDR3 reads TGTGCCAGCAGTGAATCCGGGACTAGCGCCCAAGAGACCCAGTACTTC. It codes for CASSESGTSAQETQYF.

Only a few counts were recorded for this clone. V and J are TRBV13 and TRBJ2-6, with D tentatively TRBD1 (6 bases). The germline V gene encodes CDR1 PRHDT and CDR2 FYEKMQ (reference sequence). The CDR3 length is 16 residues. V shed 1 base and J shed 0 bases, with 7 bases lying between them. DNA for the CDR3: TGTGCCAGCAGCTTAGAGGGGGTCTCTGGGGCCAACGTCCTGACTTTC. Amino acids: CASSLEGVSGANVLTF.

Points on this clone: Relative to the germline gene, one junction end is altered; a read error may explain this. The chain joins TRBV7-2 to TRBJ1-2; no reliable D call. CDR3 size: 14 residues. Germline values: CDR1 SGHTA, CDR2 FQGNSA. The CDR3 here is CASSSTTDGRGYPF. CDR3 in DNA: TGTGCCAGCAGCTCCACAACCGACGGGAGAGGCTACCCCTTC.